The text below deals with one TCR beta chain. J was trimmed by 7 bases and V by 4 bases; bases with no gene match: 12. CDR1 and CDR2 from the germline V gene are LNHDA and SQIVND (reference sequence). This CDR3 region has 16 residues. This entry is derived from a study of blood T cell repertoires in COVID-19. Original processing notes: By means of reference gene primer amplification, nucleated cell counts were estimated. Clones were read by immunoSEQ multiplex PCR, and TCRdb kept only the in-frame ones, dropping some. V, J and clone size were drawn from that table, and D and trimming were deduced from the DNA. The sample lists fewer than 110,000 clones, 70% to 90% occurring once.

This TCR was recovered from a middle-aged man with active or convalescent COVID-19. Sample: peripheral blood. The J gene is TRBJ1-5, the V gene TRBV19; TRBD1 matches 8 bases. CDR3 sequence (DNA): TGTGCCAGTAGTACAGAACGGGACAGGTGGGGGCAGCCCCAGCATTTT. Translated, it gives CASSTERDRWGQPQHF.